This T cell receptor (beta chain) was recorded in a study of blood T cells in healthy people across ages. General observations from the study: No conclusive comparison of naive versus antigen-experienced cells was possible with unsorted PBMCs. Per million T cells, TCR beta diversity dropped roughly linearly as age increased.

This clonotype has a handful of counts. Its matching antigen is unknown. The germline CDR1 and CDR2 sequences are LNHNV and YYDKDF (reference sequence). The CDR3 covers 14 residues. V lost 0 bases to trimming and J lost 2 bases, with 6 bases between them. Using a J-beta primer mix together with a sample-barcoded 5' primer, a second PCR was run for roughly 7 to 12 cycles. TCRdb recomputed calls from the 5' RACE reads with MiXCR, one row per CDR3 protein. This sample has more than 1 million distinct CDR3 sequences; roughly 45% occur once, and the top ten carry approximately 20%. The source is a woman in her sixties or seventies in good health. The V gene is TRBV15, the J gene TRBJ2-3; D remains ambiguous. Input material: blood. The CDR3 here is CATSRDQDTDTQYF. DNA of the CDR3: TGTGCCACCAGCAGAGATCAGGACACAGATACGCAGTATTTT.